Following are 19 T cell receptor beta chains from one sample sequenced in a study of regulatory T cells in long-lasting Graves disease. The TCR beta library used iRepertoire HTBI primers with Arm-PCR amplification of CDR3. TCRdb re-analysed the multiplex PCR reads in MiXCR, keeping a single row per CDR3 protein. The table lists about 470,000 distinct CDR3 sequences, roughly 21% of them singletons. Time point described: persistent/refractory GD, antithyroid drugs over 5 years with positive TRAb. RNA extracted from PBMCs served as the sequencing template. The sequenced sample was peripheral blood mononuclear cells (PBMCs), obtained when the disease was refractory, from a patient treated with antithyroid drugs. The receptors shown here come from a female donor with Graves disease.

This clonotype was detected ten times or more. The CDR3 coding sequence is TGTGCCAGCAGTTTCGGAGGAAGTCAGCCCCAGCATTTT. It is translated as CASSFGGSQPQHF. The chain uses TRBV28 and TRBJ1-5; D ambiguous. V was clipped by 3 bases and J by 6 bases, with 9 bases between them. The CDR3 covers 13 residues. Germline CDR1 and CDR2: MDHEN and SYDVKM.

This clonotype was seen ten or more times. The chain joins TRBV5-1 to TRBJ2-7; D may be TRBD1 (5 bases). CDR3 length: 15 residues. In germline, CDR1 is SGHRS, CDR2 YFSETQ. Trimming cost V 1 base and J 0 bases, with 11 bases left between them. CDR3 protein: CASSLTGTLSYEQYF. The DNA of the CDR3 is TGCGCCAGCAGCTTGACAGGCACCCTCTCCTACGAGCAGTACTTC. The variable domain in full, with the rest retrieved from reference TRBV5-1 and TRBJ2-7, is KAGVTQTPRYLIKTRGQQVTLSCSPISGHRSVSWYQQTPGQGLQFLFEYFSETQRNKGNFPGRFSGRQFSNSRSEMNVSTLELGDSALYLCASSLTGTLSYEQYFGPGTRLTVT.

This rearrangement joins TRBV15 to TRBJ1-1; no firm D call. CDR3 length: 13 residues. Trimming removed 5 bases at V and 0 bases at J, with 7 bases between. Germline V lookup: CDR1 LNHNV, CDR2 YYDKDF (reference sequence). The CDR3 DNA is TGTGCCACCAGCTCACACCTGAACACTGAAGCTTTCTTT. Encoded protein: CATSSHLNTEAFF.

The table lists this clonotype with many counts. The chain combines TRBV5-1 with TRBJ1-1; TRBD1 aligns across 9 bases. The V segment lost 4 bases and the J segment 3 bases; nucleotides outside the gene matches: 7. Germline assignment: CDR1 SGHRS and CDR2 YFSETQ. This CDR3 spans 15 amino acids. CDR3 residues: CASSTDRGTDTEAFF. The CDR3 coding sequence is TGCGCCAGCAGCACGGACAGGGGTACGGACACTGAAGCTTTCTTT.

This sequence joins TRBV5-8 and TRBJ2-5, with D possibly being TRBD1 (6 bases). The CDR3 length is 15 residues. In germline, CDR1 is SGHTS, CDR2 YDEGEE. The V and J ends lost 2 bases and 0 bases respectively, with 11 bases between them. For the CDR3, the DNA is TGTGCCAGCAGCTTTAATCAGGGGTACCAAGAGACCCAGTACTTC. Translated: CASSFNQGYQETQYF.

The sample holds a few counts of this clonotype. The chain carries TRBV7-9 and TRBJ1-5, with 10 bases aligning to TRBD1. Germline CDR1 and CDR2: SEHNR and FQNEAQ (reference sequence). The CDR3 is made up of 15 amino acids. The V and J ends lost 5 bases and 5 bases, in that order; junction bases with no gene match: 6. The CDR3 DNA is TGTGCCAGCAGCCGAACGGGACAGGGGCATCAGCCCCAGCATTTT. Translating gives CASSRTGQGHQPQHF.

The rearrangement uses TRBV20-1 and TRBJ1-2, with TRBD1 matching 7 bases. Germline CDR1 is DFQATT and CDR2 is SNEGSKA (reference sequence). This CDR3 spans 13 amino acids. The V gene end was trimmed by 3 bases and the J gene end by 4 bases; junction bases not matched to a gene: 5. CDR3 sequence (DNA): TGCAGTGCTAGGGGACAGTACACCTATGGCTACACCTTC. It codes for CSARGQYTYGYTF.

This clonotype was observed many times. The chain is built from TRBV28 and TRBJ1-2; 7 bases are a match to TRBD1. After removal of 5 bases from V and 4 bases from J, the junction contained 4 bases not matched to a gene. The CDR3 is 13 amino acids. Germline V CDR1 and CDR2: MDHEN, SYDVKM. CDR3 sequence (DNA): TGTGCCAGCAGTGTGACAGGGTTCTATGGCTACACCTTC. Its protein product is CASSVTGFYGYTF.

This clonotype was seen repeatedly, ten times or more. The CDR3 DNA sequence: TGTGCCAGCACGAGGGGTTGGTTAGAGACCCAGTACTTC. Its protein product is CASTRGWLETQYF. The chain recombines TRBV6-1 with TRBJ2-5; perhaps D is TRBD1 or TRBD2 (5 bases each). V was clipped by 7 bases and J by 4 bases, with 13 bases between them. CDR3 length: 13 residues. Germline V lookup: CDR1 MNHNS, CDR2 SASEGT.

There are many counts of this clonotype. The V and J genes are TRBV28 and TRBJ1-2; D unclear. Trimming took off 6 bases at V and 7 bases at J, with 21 bases between the two ends. Germline-derived CDR1 and CDR2 are MDHEN and SYDVKM. This CDR3 spans 15 amino acids. The CDR3 loop is CASSTDHGLLGGYTF. The CDR3 coding sequence is TGTGCCAGCAGCACCGACCACGGACTTCTAGGTGGCTACACCTTC.

This clonotype was picked up many times. This chain uses TRBV6-1 with TRBJ1-1; D uncertain. The germline V gene has CDR1 MNHNS and CDR2 SASEGT. Trimming removed 6 bases from V and 2 bases from J, with 10 bases in between. CDR3 length: 13 residues. CDR3 DNA: TGTGCCAGCAGGTTTGAAGGCAACACTGAAGCTTTCTTT. Encoded protein: CASRFEGNTEAFF.

This clonotype has a handful of counts. J is TRBJ2-2 and V is TRBV19; no clear D gene. V was shortened by 2 bases and J by 7 bases, with 14 bases between the two germline ends. The CDR3 spans 15 residues. The V gene's germline CDR1 is LNHDA and CDR2 SQIVND (reference sequence). CDR3 DNA sequence: TGTGCCAGTAGTATAAAGGTCCCCGGTGACGGGGAGCTGTTTTTT. This codes for CASSIKVPGDGELFF.

A few counts support this clonotype. CDR3 DNA: TGTGCCAGCAGCTTAACAGGTTGGCATGGCTACACCTTC. This sequence encodes CASSLTGWHGYTF. The chain couples TRBV7-6 to TRBJ1-2; TRBD1 might be the D (5 bases). Germline V gene sequence: CDR1 SGHVS, CDR2 FNYEAQ. This CDR3 is 13 amino acids long. V was cut by 2 bases and J by 6 bases, with 10 bases left in between.

The V gene is TRBV20-1, the J gene TRBJ2-3; no firm D call. The length of the CDR3 is 15 residues. V lost 6 bases, J lost 0 bases, and 16 bases lay in between. Germline lookup yields CDR1 DFQATT and CDR2 SNEGSKA (reference sequence). The CDR3 DNA follows: TGCAGTGCCCAATCCGTCTATACTAGCACAGATACGCAGTATTTT. This codes for CSAQSVYTSTDTQYF.

This clonotype was counted only a few times. This chain links TRBV19 with TRBJ2-2; D gene uncertain. This CDR3 is 13 amino acids long. V dropped 3 bases and J dropped 5 bases, with 7 bases sitting between them. The germline gives CDR1 LNHDA, CDR2 SQIVND (reference sequence). The CDR3 nucleotides read TGTGCCAGTAGTATGGCCATAACCGGGGAGCTGTTTTTT. Protein: CASSMAITGELFF.

The rearrangement joins TRBV19 to TRBJ2-5, with 12 bases fitting TRBD1. The junction had 7 bases not matched to a gene; V was cut back by 4 bases and J by 4 bases. This CDR3 is 16 amino acids long. From germline, CDR1 is LNHDA and CDR2 SQIVND (reference sequence). CDR3 bases: TGTGCCAGTAGTACGACCGGGACAGGGGGCCGAGAGACCCAGTACTTC. Translated, it gives CASSTTGTGGRETQYF. The full variable domain, completed using reference TRBV19 and TRBJ2-5, is DGGITQSPKYLFRKEGQNVTLSCEQNLNHDAMYWYRQDPGQGLRLIYYSQIVNDFQKGDIAEGYSVSREKKESFPLTVTSAQKNPTAFYLCASSTTGTGGRETQYFGPGTRLLVL.

To note about this clonotype: The junction does not match germline at one end; this may be a read error. V is TRBV27 and J is TRBJ1-1; no clear D gene. Germline V gene lookup returns CDR1 MNHEY and CDR2 SMNVEV (reference sequence). This CDR3 comprises 14 residues. CDR3 sequence: CASSQGLGTTEAFF. DNA for the CDR3: TGCGCCAGCAGCCAAGGACTGGGAACGACTGAAGCTTTCTTT.

This clonotype was seen many times. The chain is built from TRBV24-1 and TRBJ2-2; TRBD1 matches at 8 bases. This CDR3 comprises 15 residues. The ends lost 3 bases at V and 3 bases at J; junction bases unmatched: 2. CDR1 and CDR2 from the germline V gene are KGHDR and SFDVKD. Written as DNA, the CDR3 is TGTGCCACCAGTGATCGACAGGGGTACACCGGGGAGCTGTTTTTT. It is translated as CATSDRQGYTGELFF.

This clonotype has a count of ten or more. The chain recombines TRBV27 with TRBJ2-7, with D possibly TRBD2 on 6 matching bases. The CDR3 contains 12 residues. Germline V gene data show CDR1 as MNHEY and CDR2 as SMNVEV (reference sequence). Trimming took 4 bases from V and 5 from J, leaving 9 bases between them. CDR3 in amino acids: CASSYRGDEQYF. CDR3 DNA sequence: TGTGCCAGCAGTTACCGCGGGGACGAGCAGTACTTC.